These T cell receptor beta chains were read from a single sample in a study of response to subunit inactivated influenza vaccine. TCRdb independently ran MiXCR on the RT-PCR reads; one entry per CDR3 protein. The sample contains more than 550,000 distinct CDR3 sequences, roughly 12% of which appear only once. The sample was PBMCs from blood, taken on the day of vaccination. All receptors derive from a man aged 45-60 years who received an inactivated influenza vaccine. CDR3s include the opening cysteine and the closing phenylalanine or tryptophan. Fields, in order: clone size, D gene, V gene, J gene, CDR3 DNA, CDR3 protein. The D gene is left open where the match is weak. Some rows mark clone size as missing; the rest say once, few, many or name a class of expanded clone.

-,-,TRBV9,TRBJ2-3,TGTGCCAGCAGCGATTACAGGGTAGGAACAGATACGCAGTATTTT,CASSDYRVGTDTQYF
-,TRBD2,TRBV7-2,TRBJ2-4,TGTGCCAGCAGCCCCGGTAGGGGAGGGCCGGCCAAAAACATTCAGTACTTC,CASSPGRGGPAKNIQYF
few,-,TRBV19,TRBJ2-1,TGTGCCACCGCGCAGAGCTCCTACAATGAGCAGTTCTTC,CATAQSSYNEQFF
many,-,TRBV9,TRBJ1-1,TGTGCCAGCAGCGTAAGAGCGGGGCGGAACACTGAAGCTTTCTTT,CASSVRAGRNTEAFF
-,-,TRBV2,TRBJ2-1,TGTGCCAGCAGGAACAGGGTCGATGAGCAGTTCTTC,CASRNRVDEQFF
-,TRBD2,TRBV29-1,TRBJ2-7,TGCAGCGTAGAAAGACGACTAGCGGCATCCTACGAGCAGTACTTC,CSVERRLAASYEQYF
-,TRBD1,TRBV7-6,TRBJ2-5,TGTGCCAGCAGCTTAGGAGGGCCCTTGGAGACAGGGCCCCAGGAGACCCAGTACTTC,CASSLGGPLETGPQETQYF
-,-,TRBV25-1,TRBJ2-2,TGTGCCAGCAGTGAGGGAGATCACGGGGAGCTGTTTTTT,CASSEGDHGELFF
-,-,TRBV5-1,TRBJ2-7,TGCGCCAGCAGCTTCCTAGGGGGTGTCGAGCAGTACTTC,CASSFLGGVEQYF
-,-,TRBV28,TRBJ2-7,TGTGCCAGCGGAGTGGCGAACGAGCAGTACTTC,CASGVANEQYF
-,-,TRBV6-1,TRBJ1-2,TGTGCCAGCGGTCTGACGGGACTCTCCTATGGCTACACCTTC,CASGLTGLSYGYTF
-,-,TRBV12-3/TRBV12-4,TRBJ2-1,TGTGCCAGCAGTTTAATAGGGGCGGGTGAGCAGTTCTTC,CASSLIGAGEQFF
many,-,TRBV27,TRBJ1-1,TGTGCCAGCAGGCCGGTGATGGGGGACGGTTTAGATGAAGCTTTCTTT,CASRPVMGDGLDEAFF
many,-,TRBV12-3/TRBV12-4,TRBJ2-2,TGTGCCAGCAGTCCCCGGCCGGGACTGCCCACCGGGGAGCTGTTTTTT,CASSPRPGLPTGELFF
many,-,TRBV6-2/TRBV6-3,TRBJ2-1,TGTGCCAGCAGTTTGGGCCCCCGCTCCTACAATGAGCAGTTCTTC,CASSLGPRSYNEQFF
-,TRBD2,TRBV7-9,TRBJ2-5,TGTGCCAGCAGCTTCACCGGGACTAGCGGGGGATTGGAGACCCAGTACTTC,CASSFTGTSGGLETQYF
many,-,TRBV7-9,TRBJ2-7,TGTGCCAGCAGCTTATTAGGGATCGAGCAGTACTTC,CASSLLGIEQYF
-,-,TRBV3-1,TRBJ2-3,TGTGCCAGCAGCCAAGAGGCGCATCCATCAGATACGCAGTATTTT,CASSQEAHPSDTQYF
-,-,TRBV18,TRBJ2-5,TGTGCCAGCCGGGTGACCCCTATTCAAGAGACCCAGTACTTC,CASRVTPIQETQYF
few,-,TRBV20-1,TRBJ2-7,TGCAGTGCTATGGTCAACGCCTACTCCTACGAGCAGTACTTC,CSAMVNAYSYEQYF